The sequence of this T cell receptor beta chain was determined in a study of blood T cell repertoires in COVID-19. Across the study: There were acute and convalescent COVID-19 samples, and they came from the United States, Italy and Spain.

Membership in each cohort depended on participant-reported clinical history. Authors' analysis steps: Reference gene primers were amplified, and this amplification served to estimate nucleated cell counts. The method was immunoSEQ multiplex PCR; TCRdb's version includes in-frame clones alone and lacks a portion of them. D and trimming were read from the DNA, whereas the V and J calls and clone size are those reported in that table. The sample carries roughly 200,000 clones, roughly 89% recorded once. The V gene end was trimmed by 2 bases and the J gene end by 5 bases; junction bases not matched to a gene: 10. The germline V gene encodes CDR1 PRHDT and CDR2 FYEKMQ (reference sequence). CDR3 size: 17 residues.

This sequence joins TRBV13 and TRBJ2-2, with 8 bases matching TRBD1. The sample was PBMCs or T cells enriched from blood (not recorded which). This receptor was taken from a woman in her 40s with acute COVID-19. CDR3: CASSLSAGGAWTGELFF. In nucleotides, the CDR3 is TGTGCCAGCAGCTTATCGGCAGGGGGCGCGTGGACCGGGGAGCTGTTTTTT.